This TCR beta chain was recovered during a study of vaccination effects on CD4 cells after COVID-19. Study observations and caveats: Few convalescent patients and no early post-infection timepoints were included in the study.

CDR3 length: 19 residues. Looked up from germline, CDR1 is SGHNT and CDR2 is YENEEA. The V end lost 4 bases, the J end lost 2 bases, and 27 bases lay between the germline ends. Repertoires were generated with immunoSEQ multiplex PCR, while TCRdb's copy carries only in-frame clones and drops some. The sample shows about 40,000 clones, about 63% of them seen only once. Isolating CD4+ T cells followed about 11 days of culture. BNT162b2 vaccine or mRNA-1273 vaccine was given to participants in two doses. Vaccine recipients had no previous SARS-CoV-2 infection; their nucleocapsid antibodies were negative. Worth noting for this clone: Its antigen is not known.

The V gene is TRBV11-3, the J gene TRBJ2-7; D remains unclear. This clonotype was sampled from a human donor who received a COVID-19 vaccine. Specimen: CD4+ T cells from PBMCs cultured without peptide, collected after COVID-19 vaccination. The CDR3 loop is CASSYFRFLVGLCTYEQYF. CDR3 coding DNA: TGTGCCAGCAGCTATTTCAGGTTCCTGGTTGGGCTCTGTACCTACGAGCAGTACTTC.